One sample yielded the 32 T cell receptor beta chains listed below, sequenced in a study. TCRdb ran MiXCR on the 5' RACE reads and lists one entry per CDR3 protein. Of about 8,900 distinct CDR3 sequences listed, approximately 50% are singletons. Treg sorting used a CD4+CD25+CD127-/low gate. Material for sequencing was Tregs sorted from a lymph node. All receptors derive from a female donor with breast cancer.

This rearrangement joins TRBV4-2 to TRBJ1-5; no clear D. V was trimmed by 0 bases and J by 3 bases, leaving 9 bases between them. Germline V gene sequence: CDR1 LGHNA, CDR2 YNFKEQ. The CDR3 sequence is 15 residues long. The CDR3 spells CASSQDGQPNQPQHF. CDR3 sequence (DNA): TGTGCCAGCAGCCAAGATGGGCAGCCCAATCAGCCCCAGCATTTT.

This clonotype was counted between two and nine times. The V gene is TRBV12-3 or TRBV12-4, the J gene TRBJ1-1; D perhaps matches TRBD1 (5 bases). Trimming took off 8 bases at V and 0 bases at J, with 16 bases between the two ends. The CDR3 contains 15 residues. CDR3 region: CASSARAEMNTEAFF. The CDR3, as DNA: TGTGCCAGCTCCGCCAGGGCCGAAATGAACACTGAAGCTTTCTTT.

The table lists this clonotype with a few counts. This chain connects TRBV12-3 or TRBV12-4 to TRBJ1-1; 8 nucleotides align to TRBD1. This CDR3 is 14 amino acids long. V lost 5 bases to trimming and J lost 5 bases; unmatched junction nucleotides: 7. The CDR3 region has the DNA TGTGCCAGCAGTCCCCAGGGGGCGCGGACTGAAGCTTTCTTT. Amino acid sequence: CASSPQGARTEAFF.

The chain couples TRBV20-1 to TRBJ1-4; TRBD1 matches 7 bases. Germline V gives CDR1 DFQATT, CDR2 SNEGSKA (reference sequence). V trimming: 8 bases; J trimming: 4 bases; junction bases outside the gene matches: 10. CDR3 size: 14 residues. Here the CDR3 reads CSPQTGTDNEKLFF. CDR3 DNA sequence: TGCAGTCCCCAAACCGGGACAGATAATGAAAAACTGTTTTTT.

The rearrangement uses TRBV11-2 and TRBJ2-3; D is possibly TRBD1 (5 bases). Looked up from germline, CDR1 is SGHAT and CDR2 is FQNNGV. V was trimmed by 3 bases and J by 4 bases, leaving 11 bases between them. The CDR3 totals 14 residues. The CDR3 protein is CASSFGASADTQYF. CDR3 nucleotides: TGTGCCAGCAGCTTTGGGGCGTCGGCAGATACGCAGTATTTT.

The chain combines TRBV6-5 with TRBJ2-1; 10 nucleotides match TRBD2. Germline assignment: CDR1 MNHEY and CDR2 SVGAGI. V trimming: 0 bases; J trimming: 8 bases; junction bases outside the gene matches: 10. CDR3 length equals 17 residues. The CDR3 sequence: CASSYSPVLAGAYEQFF. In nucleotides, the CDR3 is TGTGCCAGCAGTTACTCTCCGGTGCTAGCGGGAGCTTATGAGCAGTTCTTC.

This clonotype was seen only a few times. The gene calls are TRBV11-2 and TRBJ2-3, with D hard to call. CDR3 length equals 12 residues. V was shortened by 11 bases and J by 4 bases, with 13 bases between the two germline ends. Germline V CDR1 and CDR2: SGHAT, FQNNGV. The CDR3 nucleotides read TGTGCCGCCTCAAGACGAGCAGATACGCAGTATTTT. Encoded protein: CAASRRADTQYF.

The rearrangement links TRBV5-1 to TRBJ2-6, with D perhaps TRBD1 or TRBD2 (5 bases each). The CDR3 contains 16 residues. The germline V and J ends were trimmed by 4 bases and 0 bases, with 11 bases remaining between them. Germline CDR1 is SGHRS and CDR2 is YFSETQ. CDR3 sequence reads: CASSHKRGSGANVLTF. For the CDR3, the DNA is TGCGCCAGCAGCCACAAGAGGGGCTCTGGGGCCAACGTCCTGACTTTC. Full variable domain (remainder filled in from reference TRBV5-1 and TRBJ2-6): KAGVTQTPRYLIKTRGQQVTLSCSPISGHRSVSWYQQTPGQGLQFLFEYFSETQRNKGNFPGRFSGRQFSNSRSEMNVSTLELGDSALYLCASSHKRGSGANVLTFGAGSRLTVL.

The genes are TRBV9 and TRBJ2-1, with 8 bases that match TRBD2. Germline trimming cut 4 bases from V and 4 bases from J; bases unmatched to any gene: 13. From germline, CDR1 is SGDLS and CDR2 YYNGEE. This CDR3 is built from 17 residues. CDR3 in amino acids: CASSPRSTSGTYNEQFF. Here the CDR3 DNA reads TGTGCCAGCAGCCCCCGCTCCACTAGCGGAACGTACAATGAGCAGTTCTTC.

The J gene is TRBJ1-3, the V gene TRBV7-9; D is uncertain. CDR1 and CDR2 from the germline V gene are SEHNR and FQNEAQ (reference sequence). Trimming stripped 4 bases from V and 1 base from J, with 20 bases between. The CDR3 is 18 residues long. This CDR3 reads CASSSASSGLWSGNTIYF. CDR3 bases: TGTGCCAGCAGCTCTGCCTCCTCGGGGTTATGGTCTGGAAACACCATATATTTT.

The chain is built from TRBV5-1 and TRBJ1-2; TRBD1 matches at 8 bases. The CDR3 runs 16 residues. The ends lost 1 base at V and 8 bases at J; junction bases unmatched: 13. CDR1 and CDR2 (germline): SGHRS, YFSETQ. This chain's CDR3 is CASSLTGQALDLGYTF. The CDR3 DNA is TGCGCCAGCAGCTTGACGGGACAGGCACTAGACCTAGGCTACACCTTC.

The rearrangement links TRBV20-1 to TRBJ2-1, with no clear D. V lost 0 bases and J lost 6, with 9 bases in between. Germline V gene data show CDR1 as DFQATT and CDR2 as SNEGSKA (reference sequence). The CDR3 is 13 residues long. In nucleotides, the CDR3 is TGCAGTGCTAGAGATAACGGGCCCAATGAGCAGTTCTTC. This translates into CSARDNGPNEQFF.

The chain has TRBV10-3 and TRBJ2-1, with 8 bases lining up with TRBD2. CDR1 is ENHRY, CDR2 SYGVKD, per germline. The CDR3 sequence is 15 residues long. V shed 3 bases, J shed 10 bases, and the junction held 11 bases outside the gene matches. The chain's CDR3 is CAISDLKRELYEQFF. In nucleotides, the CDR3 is TGTGCCATCAGTGATCTAAAGCGGGAGCTCTACGAGCAGTTCTTC.

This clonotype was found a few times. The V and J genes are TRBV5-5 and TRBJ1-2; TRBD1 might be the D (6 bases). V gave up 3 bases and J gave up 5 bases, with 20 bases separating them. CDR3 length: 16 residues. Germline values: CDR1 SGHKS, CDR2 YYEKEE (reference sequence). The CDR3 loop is CASSSGRGSQIYGYTF. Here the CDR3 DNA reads TGTGCCAGCAGCTCCGGGAGGGGGTCTCAAATATATGGCTACACCTTC.

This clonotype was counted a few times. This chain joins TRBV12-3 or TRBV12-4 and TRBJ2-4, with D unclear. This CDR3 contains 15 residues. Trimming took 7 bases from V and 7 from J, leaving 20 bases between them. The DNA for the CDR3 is TGTGCCAGCACCGATCGGGCCTCTCCTTTGAACATTCAGTACTTC. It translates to CASTDRASPLNIQYF.

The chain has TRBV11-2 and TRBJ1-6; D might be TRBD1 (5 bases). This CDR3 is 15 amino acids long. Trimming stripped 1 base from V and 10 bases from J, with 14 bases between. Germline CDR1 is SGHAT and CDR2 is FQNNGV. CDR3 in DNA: TGTGCCAGCAGCTTAGTCGCAGGGTTTAGGTCACCCCTCCACTTT. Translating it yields CASSLVAGFRSPLHF. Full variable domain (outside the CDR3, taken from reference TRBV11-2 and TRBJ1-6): EAGVAQSPRYKIIEKRQSVAFWCNPISGHATLYWYQQILGQGPKLLIQFQNNGVVDDSQLPKDRFSAERLKGVDSTLKIQPAKLEDSAVYLCASSLVAGFRSPLHFGNGTRLTVT.

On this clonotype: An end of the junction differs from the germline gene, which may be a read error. In nucleotides, the CDR3 is TGCAGTGCCAGAGGGGCTGGAAACACCATATATTTT. The encoded protein is CSARGAGNTIYF. This sequence joins TRBV20-1 and TRBJ1-3; maybe TRBD1 (5 bases). Germline V lookup: CDR1 DFQATT, CDR2 SNEGSKA (reference sequence). This CDR3 is 12 amino acids long.

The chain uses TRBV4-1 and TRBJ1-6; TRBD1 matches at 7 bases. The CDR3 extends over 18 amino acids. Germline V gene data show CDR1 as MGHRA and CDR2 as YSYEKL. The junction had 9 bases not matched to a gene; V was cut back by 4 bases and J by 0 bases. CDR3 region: CASSRQAGGSSYNSPLHF. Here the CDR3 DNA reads TGCGCCAGCAGCCGCCAGGCAGGGGGAAGCTCCTATAATTCACCCCTCCACTTT.

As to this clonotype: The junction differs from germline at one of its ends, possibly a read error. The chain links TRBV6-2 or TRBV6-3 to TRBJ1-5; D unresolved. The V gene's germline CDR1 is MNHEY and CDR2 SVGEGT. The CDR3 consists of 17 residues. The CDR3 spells CASRRRRFWGDFQLQHF. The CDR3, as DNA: TGTGCCAGCAGAAGACGCCGCTTTTGGGGAGATTTCCAGCTCCAGCATTTT.

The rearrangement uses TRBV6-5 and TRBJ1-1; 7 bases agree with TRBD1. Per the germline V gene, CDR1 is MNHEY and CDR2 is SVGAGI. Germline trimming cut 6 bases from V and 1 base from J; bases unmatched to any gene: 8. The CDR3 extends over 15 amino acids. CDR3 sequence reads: CASRWTGGKNTEAFF. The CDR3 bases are TGTGCCAGCAGGTGGACAGGAGGAAAGAACACTGAAGCTTTCTTT.

The CDR3: CASSQTRQVVQYF. CDR3 sequence (DNA): TGTGCCAGCAGCCAAACCAGACAGGTGGTTCAGTACTTC. The chain uses TRBV6-5 and TRBJ2-4; perhaps TRBD1 as D (6 bases). Germline CDR1 reads MNHEY; CDR2 reads SVGAGI. V was trimmed by 6 bases and J by 11 bases, leaving 17 bases between them. The CDR3 covers 13 residues.

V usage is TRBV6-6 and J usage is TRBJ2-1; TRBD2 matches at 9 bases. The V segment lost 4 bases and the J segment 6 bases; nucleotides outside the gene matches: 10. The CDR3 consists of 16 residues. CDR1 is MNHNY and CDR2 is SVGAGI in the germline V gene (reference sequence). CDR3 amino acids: CASSSLLAGMRNEQFF. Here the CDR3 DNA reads TGTGCCAGCAGTTCGCTTCTAGCGGGGATGCGCAATGAGCAGTTCTTC.

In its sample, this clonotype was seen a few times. CDR3 in DNA: TGTGCCAGCTCACCATCGGGGAATCAGCCCCAGCATTTT. It encodes CASSPSGNQPQHF. The rearrangement joins TRBV18 to TRBJ1-5; D remains unclear. Trimming pared 2 bases from V and 4 bases from J, leaving 6 bases between. The germline gives CDR1 KGHSH, CDR2 LQKENI. CDR3 size: 13 residues.

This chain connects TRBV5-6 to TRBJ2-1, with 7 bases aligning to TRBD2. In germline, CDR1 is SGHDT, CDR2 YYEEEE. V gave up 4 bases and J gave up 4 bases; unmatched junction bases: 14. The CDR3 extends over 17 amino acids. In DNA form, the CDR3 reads TGTGCCAGCAGCATGGTAACTAGACGAGCGGGGTACAATGAGCAGTTCTTC. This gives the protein CASSMVTRRAGYNEQFF.

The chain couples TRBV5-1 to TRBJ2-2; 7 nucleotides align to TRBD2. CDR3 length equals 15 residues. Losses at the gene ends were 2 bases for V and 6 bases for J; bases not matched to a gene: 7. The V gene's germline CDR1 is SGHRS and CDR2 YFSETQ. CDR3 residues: CASSLSGTKAGELFF. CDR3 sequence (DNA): TGCGCCAGCAGCTTATCCGGGACTAAGGCCGGGGAGCTGTTTTTT.

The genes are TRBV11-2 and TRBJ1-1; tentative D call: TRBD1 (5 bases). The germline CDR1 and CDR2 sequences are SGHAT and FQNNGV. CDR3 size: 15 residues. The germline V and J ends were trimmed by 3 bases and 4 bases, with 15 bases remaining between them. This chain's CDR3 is CASSLRDLVGTEAFF. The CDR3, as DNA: TGTGCCAGCAGCTTGCGGGACTTAGTCGGCACTGAAGCTTTCTTT.

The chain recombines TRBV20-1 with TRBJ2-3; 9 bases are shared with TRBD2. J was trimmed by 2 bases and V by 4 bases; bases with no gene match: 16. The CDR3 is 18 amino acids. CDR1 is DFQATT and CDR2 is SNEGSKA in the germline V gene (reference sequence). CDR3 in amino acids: CSATFQSGRLGTTDTQYF. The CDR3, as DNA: TGCAGTGCTACCTTCCAAAGCGGGAGGCTTGGTACCACAGATACGCAGTATTTT.

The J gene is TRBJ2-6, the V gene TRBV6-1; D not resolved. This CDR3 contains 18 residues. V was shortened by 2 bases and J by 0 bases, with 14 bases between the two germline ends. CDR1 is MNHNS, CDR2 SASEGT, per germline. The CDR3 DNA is TGTGCCAGCAGTGAAACGGGCCGCGCAGACTCTGGGGCCAACGTCCTGACTTTC. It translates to CASSETGRADSGANVLTF.

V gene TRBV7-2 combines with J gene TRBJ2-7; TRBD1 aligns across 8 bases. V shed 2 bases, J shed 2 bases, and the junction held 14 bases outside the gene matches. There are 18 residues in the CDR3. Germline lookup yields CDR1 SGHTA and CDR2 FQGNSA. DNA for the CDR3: TGTGCCAGCAGCTTATTAGGGACAGGTCTAAATCCTACCTACGAGCAGTACTTC. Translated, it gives CASSLLGTGLNPTYEQYF.

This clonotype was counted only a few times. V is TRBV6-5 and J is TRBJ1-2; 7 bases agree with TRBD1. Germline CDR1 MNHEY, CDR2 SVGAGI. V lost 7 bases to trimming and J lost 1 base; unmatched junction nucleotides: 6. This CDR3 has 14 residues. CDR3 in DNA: TGTGCCAGCACCCAGGGGGACAGTAACTATGGCTACACCTTC. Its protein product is CASTQGDSNYGYTF.

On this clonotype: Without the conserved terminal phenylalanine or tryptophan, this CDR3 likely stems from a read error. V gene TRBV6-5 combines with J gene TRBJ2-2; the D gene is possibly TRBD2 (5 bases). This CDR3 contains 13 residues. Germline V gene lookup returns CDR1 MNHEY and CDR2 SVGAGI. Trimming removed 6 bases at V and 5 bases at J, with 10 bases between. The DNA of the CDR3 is TGTGCCAGCAGCCACCCGGGGACCGGGGAGCTGTTTTCT. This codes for CASSHPGTGELFS.

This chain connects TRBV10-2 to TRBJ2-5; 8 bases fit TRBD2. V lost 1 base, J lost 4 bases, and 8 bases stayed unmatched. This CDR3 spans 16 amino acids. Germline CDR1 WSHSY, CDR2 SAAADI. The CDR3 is CASSEWAAGVGETQYF. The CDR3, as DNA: TGCGCCAGCAGTGAGTGGGCAGCGGGAGTCGGAGAGACCCAGTACTTC.